Listed below are T cell receptor beta chains from one sample, sequenced in a study of blood T cell repertoires in COVID-19. TCRdb's copy holds only in-frame clones and misses some; the assay was immunoSEQ multiplex PCR. The profile shows around 120,000 clones, around 83% of them singletons. Material for sequencing was peripheral blood. The source of these receptors is a man in his forties or fifties with active or convalescent COVID-19. The CDR3 runs from the conserved cysteine through the conserved F or W. D genes are given only for firm matches. Where a row states a size, it is once, few, many or the class of an expanded clone; other rows omit it.

clone_size: .
d_call: .
j_call: TRBJ2-3
v_call: TRBV21-1
cdr3_nt: TGTGCCAGCAGCAAAGCGCTCTATCGGACAGGGAACACAGATACGCAGTATTTT
cdr3_aa: CASSKALYRTGNTDTQYF

clone_size: .
d_call: .
j_call: TRBJ1-5
v_call: TRBV4-2
cdr3_nt: TGTGCCAGCAGCCAGGAGGATCGGGGGGCTCAGCCCCAGCATTTT
cdr3_aa: CASSQEDRGAQPQHF

clone_size: .
d_call: .
j_call: TRBJ1-1
v_call: TRBV3-1/TRBV3-2
cdr3_nt: TGTGCCAGCAGCCAAGATGGGAGGTACACTGAAGCTTTCTTT
cdr3_aa: CASSQDGRYTEAFF

clone_size: .
d_call: TRBD1
j_call: TRBJ2-2
v_call: TRBV5-4
cdr3_nt: TGTGCCAGCAGCTGGGACAGGGGGCCCGGGGAGCTGTTTTTT
cdr3_aa: CASSWDRGPGELFF

clone_size: once
d_call: TRBD1
j_call: TRBJ1-6
v_call: TRBV7-9
cdr3_nt: TGTGCCAGCAGCCTTGGGACAGGCTTTAATTCACCCCTCCACTTT
cdr3_aa: CASSLGTGFNSPLHF

clone_size: .
d_call: .
j_call: TRBJ2-5
v_call: TRBV7-2
cdr3_nt: TGTGCCAGCAGCTTGGGGAGCGAGACCCAGTACTTC
cdr3_aa: CASSLGSETQYF

clone_size: .
d_call: .
j_call: TRBJ2-1
v_call: TRBV7-3
cdr3_nt: TGTGCCAGCAGCTTAGGAGGTTCCTACAATGAGCAGTTCTTC
cdr3_aa: CASSLGGSYNEQFF

clone_size: .
d_call: TRBD1
j_call: TRBJ1-1
v_call: TRBV5-1
cdr3_nt: TGCGCCAGCAGCTTGGAGGTACAGGGGGGCGAAGCTTTCTTT
cdr3_aa: CASSLEVQGGEAFF

clone_size: .
d_call: TRBD1
j_call: TRBJ1-4
v_call: TRBV2
cdr3_nt: TGTGCCAGCAGCGGAAGGAGGGGGCGAGAAAAACTGTTTTTT
cdr3_aa: CASSGRRGREKLFF

clone_size: few
d_call: TRBD2
j_call: TRBJ2-1
v_call: TRBV18
cdr3_nt: TGTGCCAGCTCACCTCGGATAGCGGGGGGGCGGGAAAACAATGAGCAGTTCTTC
cdr3_aa: CASSPRIAGGRENNEQFF

clone_size: few
d_call: .
j_call: TRBJ1-1
v_call: TRBV12-3/TRBV12-4
cdr3_nt: TGTGCCAGCAGTAGGGGTTACACTGAAGCTTTCTTT
cdr3_aa: CASSRGYTEAFF

clone_size: .
d_call: .
j_call: TRBJ1-6
v_call: TRBV15
cdr3_nt: TGTGCCACCAGCAGTTCTCCTTCGGGGAAATATAATTCACCCCTCCACTTT
cdr3_aa: CATSSSPSGKYNSPLHF

clone_size: .
d_call: .
j_call: TRBJ1-6
v_call: TRBV10-3
cdr3_nt: TGTGCCATCGGTCAGAATAATTCACCCCTCCACTTT
cdr3_aa: CAIGQNNSPLHF

clone_size: .
d_call: TRBD2
j_call: TRBJ2-5
v_call: TRBV4-1
cdr3_nt: TGCGCCAGCAGCCAAGAAACACTAGCGGGGGGTCTACAAGAGACCCAGTACTTC
cdr3_aa: CASSQETLAGGLQETQYF

clone_size: .
d_call: .
j_call: TRBJ2-7
v_call: TRBV4-1
cdr3_nt: TGCGCCAGCAGCCAAGGGGGGGTAGGGGCGGCCTACGAGCAGTACTTC
cdr3_aa: CASSQGGVGAAYEQYF

clone_size: few
d_call: .
j_call: TRBJ2-3
v_call: TRBV5-6
cdr3_nt: TGTGCCAGCAGCTCAACCCCAGGGTTAGGGGCGCAGTATTTT
cdr3_aa: CASSSTPGLGAQYF

clone_size: .
d_call: TRBD2
j_call: TRBJ2-1
v_call: TRBV4-2
cdr3_nt: TGTGCCAGCAGCCAAGATTCTGGCGGGGGGCTGTACAATGAGCAGTTCTTC
cdr3_aa: CASSQDSGGGLYNEQFF

clone_size: few
d_call: TRBD1
j_call: TRBJ1-2
v_call: TRBV7-9
cdr3_nt: TGTGCCAGCAGCTTGCATTTTGGGACAGATAAAGCTAACTATGGCTACACCTTC
cdr3_aa: CASSLHFGTDKANYGYTF

clone_size: few
d_call: .
j_call: TRBJ2-2
v_call: TRBV15
cdr3_nt: TGTGCCACCAGCAGAGTCGGGGGAGGTACCGGGGAGCTGTTTTTT
cdr3_aa: CATSRVGGGTGELFF

clone_size: .
d_call: .
j_call: TRBJ1-6
v_call: TRBV10-1
cdr3_nt: TGCGCCAGCAGTGAGTCTACAGCAAATTCACCCCTCCACTTT
cdr3_aa: CASSESTANSPLHF

clone_size: .
d_call: TRBD1
j_call: TRBJ2-2
v_call: TRBV27
cdr3_nt: TGTGCCAGCAGTATTTCCGGGACAGGGGGCAACACCGGGGAGCTGTTTTTT
cdr3_aa: CASSISGTGGNTGELFF

clone_size: .
d_call: .
j_call: TRBJ1-6
v_call: TRBV11-2
cdr3_nt: TGTGCCAGCAGCTTCGACAAAAGTCGTTCACCCCTCCACTTT
cdr3_aa: CASSFDKSRSPLHF

clone_size: .
d_call: .
j_call: TRBJ1-1
v_call: TRBV7-2
cdr3_nt: TGTGCCAGCAGCTTAGGTAGGCAGGGGGAAGCTTTCTTT
cdr3_aa: CASSLGRQGEAFF

clone_size: .
d_call: .
j_call: TRBJ1-1
v_call: TRBV7-6
cdr3_nt: TGTGCCAGCAGCCCCTACCTGGACCGGGAGGCTTTCTTT
cdr3_aa: CASSPYLDREAFF

clone_size: .
d_call: .
j_call: TRBJ1-1
v_call: TRBV10-3
cdr3_nt: TGTGCCATCAGCCGGGATCTGAGCACTGAAGCTTTCTTT
cdr3_aa: CAISRDLSTEAFF

clone_size: .
d_call: .
j_call: TRBJ1-3
v_call: TRBV20-1
cdr3_nt: TGCAGTGTACCAAGCGGAAACACCATATATTTT
cdr3_aa: CSVPSGNTIYF

clone_size: .
d_call: TRBD2
j_call: TRBJ2-5
v_call: TRBV7-9
cdr3_nt: TGTGCCAGCAGCTTAGGGCTAGCGGGGTTCCAAGAGACCCAGTACTTC
cdr3_aa: CASSLGLAGFQETQYF

clone_size: once
d_call: .
j_call: TRBJ1-1
v_call: TRBV29-1
cdr3_nt: TGCAGCGTTGATTCGGGGGGCGCGAACACTGAAGCTTTCTTT
cdr3_aa: CSVDSGGANTEAFF

clone_size: .
d_call: TRBD1
j_call: TRBJ2-3
v_call: TRBV7-2
cdr3_nt: TGTGCCACCAACTCGAACAGGGGGACCACAGATACGCAGTATTTT
cdr3_aa: CATNSNRGTTDTQYF

clone_size: .
d_call: TRBD1
j_call: TRBJ1-2
v_call: TRBV30
cdr3_nt: TGTGCCTGGAGTGGCCGGGACAGGGGGCGCAAGGACTATGGCTACACCTTC
cdr3_aa: CAWSGRDRGRKDYGYTF

clone_size: .
d_call: .
j_call: TRBJ2-7
v_call: TRBV7-2
cdr3_nt: TGTGCCAGCAGCTTAGAGGGGGGCGGGGGCCACCTCTACGAGCAGTACTTC
cdr3_aa: CASSLEGGGGHLYEQYF

clone_size: few
d_call: .
j_call: TRBJ1-3
v_call: TRBV9
cdr3_nt: TGTGCCAGCAGTACTTATAGCTCTGGAAACACCATATATTTT
cdr3_aa: CASSTYSSGNTIYF

clone_size: .
d_call: .
j_call: TRBJ1-1
v_call: TRBV9
cdr3_nt: TGTGCCAGCAGCCCCCCAGGGATGAACACTGAAGCTTTCTTT
cdr3_aa: CASSPPGMNTEAFF

clone_size: .
d_call: TRBD2
j_call: TRBJ2-7
v_call: TRBV19
cdr3_nt: TGTGCCAGTAGTATAAGTGGGACTAGCGGCTACGAGCAGTACTTC
cdr3_aa: CASSISGTSGYEQYF

clone_size: once
d_call: TRBD1
j_call: TRBJ1-2
v_call: TRBV5-6
cdr3_nt: TGTGCCAGCAGGGCGGACAGGGTGTTTGGCTACACCTTC
cdr3_aa: CASRADRVFGYTF

clone_size: .
d_call: .
j_call: TRBJ2-1
v_call: TRBV4-3
cdr3_nt: TGCGCCAGCAGCCAAGCCGGGGATGGCAATGAGCAGTTCTTC
cdr3_aa: CASSQAGDGNEQFF

clone_size: many
d_call: .
j_call: TRBJ2-5
v_call: TRBV13
cdr3_nt: TGTGCCAGCAGCTTAGAACAGGGGAGGAAGACCCAGTACTTC
cdr3_aa: CASSLEQGRKTQYF

clone_size: .
d_call: TRBD1
j_call: TRBJ1-1
v_call: TRBV5-1
cdr3_nt: TGCGCCAGCAGCTTAGATACAGGGGAAAACACTGAAGCTTTCTTT
cdr3_aa: CASSLDTGENTEAFF

clone_size: once
d_call: .
j_call: TRBJ2-2
v_call: TRBV5-1
cdr3_nt: TGCGCCAGCAGCTTGGACGGTGGGCCCGAGAACACCGGGGAGCTGTTTTTT
cdr3_aa: CASSLDGGPENTGELFF

clone_size: .
d_call: .
j_call: TRBJ1-6
v_call: TRBV27
cdr3_nt: TGTGCCAGCAGCGCAGGGTTTTCACCCCTCCACTTT
cdr3_aa: CASSAGFSPLHF

clone_size: .
d_call: TRBD1
j_call: TRBJ1-2
v_call: TRBV12-3/TRBV12-4
cdr3_nt: TGTGCCAGCAGTTTAGGGACAGGGTCTGGCTACACCTTC
cdr3_aa: CASSLGTGSGYTF

clone_size: .
d_call: TRBD2
j_call: TRBJ2-5
v_call: TRBV6-1
cdr3_nt: TGTGCCAGCAGTGAAAGGGCGGGGGAACAAGAGACCCAGTACTTC
cdr3_aa: CASSERAGEQETQYF

clone_size: .
d_call: .
j_call: TRBJ2-3
v_call: TRBV18
cdr3_nt: TGTGCCAGCTCACCACTGCCAGGGCCAACAGATACGCAGTATTTT
cdr3_aa: CASSPLPGPTDTQYF

clone_size: .
d_call: TRBD1
j_call: TRBJ2-2
v_call: TRBV6-5
cdr3_nt: TGTGCCAGCAGGGGACAGGTAAGCACCGGGGAGCTGTTTTTT
cdr3_aa: CASRGQVSTGELFF

clone_size: .
d_call: TRBD2
j_call: TRBJ2-5
v_call: TRBV7-7
cdr3_nt: TGTGCCAGCAGCTTAGTGAAGGCGGGGGGGCAAGAGACCCAGTACTTC
cdr3_aa: CASSLVKAGGQETQYF

clone_size: few
d_call: TRBD1
j_call: TRBJ2-2
v_call: TRBV4-1
cdr3_nt: TGCGCCAGCAGCCAGATCGACAGGGGGCGATCCGGGGAGCTGTTTTTT
cdr3_aa: CASSQIDRGRSGELFF

clone_size: .
d_call: TRBD1
j_call: TRBJ2-2
v_call: TRBV7-9
cdr3_nt: TGTGCCAGCAGCTCGCAACGGGACAGGGGGCGCGGCGGGGAGCTGTTTTTT
cdr3_aa: CASSSQRDRGRGGELFF

clone_size: once
d_call: .
j_call: TRBJ2-2
v_call: TRBV19
cdr3_nt: TGTGCCAGTAGTATCGGCGGCAGCACCGGGGAGCTGTTTTTT
cdr3_aa: CASSIGGSTGELFF

clone_size: few
d_call: .
j_call: TRBJ2-7
v_call: TRBV7-9
cdr3_nt: TGTGCCAGCAGCCCGTATGGGGCCGACGGGTACTTC
cdr3_aa: CASSPYGADGYF

clone_size: .
d_call: .
j_call: TRBJ1-6
v_call: TRBV15
cdr3_nt: TGTGCCACCAGCCCGAGCTCCTATAATTCACCCCTCCACTTT
cdr3_aa: CATSPSSYNSPLHF

clone_size: .
d_call: .
j_call: TRBJ2-2
v_call: TRBV27
cdr3_nt: TGTGCCAGCAGTTGGACTAACACCGGGGAGCTGTTTTTT
cdr3_aa: CASSWTNTGELFF

clone_size: .
d_call: .
j_call: TRBJ1-4
v_call: TRBV3-1/TRBV3-2
cdr3_nt: TGTGCCAGCAGTAGGAGGCAGGGGAATGAAAAACTGTTTTTT
cdr3_aa: CASSRRQGNEKLFF